This TCR beta chain was sequenced for a study of T cell clonotyping in hematopoietic cell transplantation. Study information: Recipient samples before transplant were obtained post-cytoreduction. Findings of the study overall: Broader posttransplant TCR repertoire diversity was predicted by graft donor and pretransplant recipient Inverse Simpson Index values.

Assay used: immunoSEQ multiplex PCR; TCRdb lists only in-frame clones, some missing. Of 35,000 to 50,000 clones detected, 85% appear once; the ten largest clones hold around 3%. A word on this clone: Antigen unknown.

Germline V lookup: CDR1 SGHDN, CDR2 FVKESK. V was cut by 1 base and J by 5 bases, with 9 bases left in between. This CDR3 has 13 residues. Time point: recipient sample about 28 days before transplant, after cytoreduction. This material consisted of peripheral blood mononuclear cells, taken before stem cell transplant. This rearrangement joins TRBV14 to TRBJ2-7, with D possibly TRBD1 on 5 matching bases. This TCR was recovered from a man in his sixties with acute myeloid leukemia. Some clones in this sample may be carry-over from other donors' samples. The CDR3 DNA sequence: TGTGCCAGCAGCCAAGCCAGGGTTAACGAGCAGTACTTC. This translates into CASSQARVNEQYF.